Sequencing of this T cell receptor (beta chain) was carried out in a study of tumor-infiltrating lymphocytes in primary liver carcinoma. TCR beta cDNA was prepared out of around 460 ng total RNA by means of a constant-region primer. Three nested multiplex PCR rounds of slightly modified ARM-PCR generated TCR beta libraries. Each of the first two PCR rounds ran about 9 cycles with TRBV1-TRBV30 forward and C-beta reverse primers. TCRdb redid the calling of the multiplex PCR reads with MiXCR, one entry per CDR3 protein. Of 310,000 or so distinct CDR3 sequences listed, around three fifths are singletons. The CDR3 spans 13 residues. Blood RNA was derived from unsorted whole blood, and germline DNA was extracted too. Details on this clonotype: Being one base from a much bigger clone, this may be a read error.

The J gene is TRBJ2-5, the V gene TRBV12-3 or TRBV12-4; 7 nucleotides line up with TRBD1. This clonotype was sampled from a woman under 40 with primary liver carcinoma and hepatitis B virus infection. The sequenced sample was peripheral blood. The CDR3 sequence: CTSTRTGFETQYF. CDR3 sequence (DNA): TGTACCAGCACCAGGACAGGATTTGAGACCCAGTACTTC.